This entry features one T cell receptor (beta chain) sequence. This clone showed up just once. The antigen it recognizes is unknown. Per-base qualities were not stored, and no clone one base away is much larger. The immunoSEQ Assay was used to sequence TCR beta CDR3 regions from DNA. The original pipeline was this. To compute T cell density, TCR beta template counts were normalized to usable DNA, which was estimated by amplifying housekeeping genes. Richness was estimated with the preseqR package, extrapolating to 400,000 templates for PBMC samples and 120,000 templates for tissue samples. Clonality was taken to be one minus Pielou's evenness. To identify tissue-enriched TCRs, differential abundance testing was run on productive amino-acid clonotypes with a minimum total count of 5 and an alpha of 0.1. The Jaccard Index and the Morisita Overlap Index were used to measure how much the repertoires overlapped between compartments. GLIPH grouped TCR beta CDR3s together with public tetramer-defined viral CDR3s, and a viral motif had to include at least three viral sequences and show V-gene enrichment. Here the immuneACCESS table is served through TCRdb, limited to in-frame sequences with V and J called. Missing clones are a known gap in these copies; in checked studies unresolved V genes cover under half, and the rest lacks a known reason. The V and J calls and clone size come from that table; D and trimming were worked out from the DNA. The sample has more than 30,000 clones on record, 70% to 90% of them singletons. 3.5% to 5% of the sample rests with the top ten.

Reading the germline V gene gives CDR1 SQVTM and CDR2 ANQGSEA. From the cysteine through the phenylalanine, the CDR3 covers 17 amino acids. Left in the record is the CDR3 DNA by itself, 51 bases read in frame from the first base. Trimming accounts for 8 bases at V and 2 bases at J, while the number of junction bases matched to no gene is 21. The sample belongs to a study of T cells in localized non-small cell lung cancer (TCRdb year 2020). About the investigation overall: The study analyzed T cell repertoires of hundreds of early-stage NSCLC patients, comparing tumors and uninvolved tumor-adjacent lungs. The cohort consisted of approximately 220 treatment-naive NSCLC patients whose localized lung tumors had been resected. A mean age of approximately 66 years was recorded for the NSCLC patients, of whom roughly 130 were male and 85 to 110 were female.

At diagnosis, peripheral blood, uninvolved tumor-adjacent lung and tumor were collected and stored as a combination of fresh-frozen and FFPE material. For TCR repertoire profiling, blood samples were analyzed in the form of peripheral blood mononuclear cells. General findings and caveats noted by the study authors: Since the design was exploratory, TCR variables were selected using unadjusted p-values with no false-discovery rate correction. Longer overall survival was associated with higher blood T cell density, whereas shorter survival was associated with higher adjacent-lung clonality. Because multi-region tumor sequencing was not done, intratumor heterogeneity could not be ruled out. Of the top 100 tumor clones, a median of around 57 were detected in paired uninvolved adjacent lung; around 27 were also among that lung's top 100. Uninvolved tumor-adjacent lung showed the highest T cell clonality, higher than tumor, which suggests more focused antigenic responses in the adjacent lung.

The sample consisted of peripheral blood mononuclear cells, taken before any cancer treatment. In this chain, TRBV29-1 is recombined with TRBJ2-7; TRBD2 lines up with 7 middle nucleotides. This clonotype originated in a woman aged 35-75 years with stage III lung adenocarcinoma. This receptor carries the CDR3 CSPCGRGGRARAYEQYF. The sequence in DNA is TGCAGCCCCTGTGGCCGTGGGGGGAGGGCCCGGGCCTACGAGCAGTACTTC.